This TCR beta chain is from a study of T-cell reconstitution after alpha-beta-depleted transplantation in children. The CDR3 consists of 16 residues. With 8 bases removed from V and 4 bases from J, the gap between germline ends came to 21 bases. The germline V gene has CDR1 SEHNR and CDR2 FQNEAQ (reference sequence). The TCRbeta library incorporated unique molecular identifiers. TCRdb re-analysed the PCR reads in MiXCR, keeping a single row per CDR3 protein. The sample lists approximately 500,000 distinct CDR3 sequences, 10% to 13% occurring once. The gene calls are TRBV7-9 and TRBJ2-1; D call uncertain. Material: PBMCs, obtained before TCRalphabeta/CD19-depleted stem cell transplant. The TCR originated in a child aged 2-15 years with inherited bone marrow failure, due to receive a stem cell transplant. The DNA of the CDR3 is TGTGCCAGCGTAGCTTACGCGGACCCAGGATACAATGAGCAGTTCTTC. Translating gives CASVAYADPGYNEQFF.